These 31 T cell receptor beta chains were sequenced from one sample in a study of cytomegalovirus exposure and HLA in healthy donors. Method: immunoSEQ multiplex PCR; TCRdb's copy keeps in-frame clones and lacks some. The data show some 110,000 clones, about nine tenths seen once. Sequencing was performed on PBMCs. The receptor set was obtained from a man aged 18 to 29 in good health and CMV-seronegative.

This clone was recorded only once. This chain uses TRBV30 with TRBJ1-5, with D perhaps matching TRBD1 (5 bases). Germline loops: CDR1 GTSNPN, CDR2 SVGIG (reference sequence). V lost 0 bases and J 2 bases, leaving 17 bases between the germline ends. CDR3 size: 17 residues. The CDR3 DNA sequence: TGTGCCTGGAGTGTACATCTGGGAGGGGAAGGCAATCAGCCCCAGCATTTT. Amino acid sequence: CAWSVHLGGEGNQPQHF.

This rearrangement joins TRBV30 to TRBJ2-2; 9 nucleotides agree with TRBD1. Germline V gives CDR1 GTSNPN, CDR2 SVGIG (reference sequence). There are 16 residues in the CDR3. Losses at the gene ends were 4 bases for V and 4 bases for J; bases not matched to a gene: 10. This CDR3 reads CAWTGQGGGRTGELFF. The CDR3 DNA follows: TGTGCCTGGACGGGACAGGGCGGGGGTCGCACCGGGGAGCTGTTTTTT.

This sequence joins TRBV6-5 and TRBJ2-7, with D perhaps TRBD2 (6 bases). This CDR3 is 12 amino acids long. V shed 2 bases and J shed 7 bases, with 9 bases lying between them. The germline V gene has CDR1 MNHEY and CDR2 SVGAGI. The CDR3 coding sequence is TGTGCCAGCAGTTACCCGGCGGGGGAGCAGTACTTC. Protein product: CASSYPAGEQYF.

This chain connects TRBV5-1 to TRBJ2-5, with TRBD1 identical over 7 bases. The V gene end was trimmed by 4 bases and the J gene end by 5 bases; junction bases not matched to a gene: 5. The CDR3 is 13 residues long. The germline gives CDR1 SGHRS, CDR2 YFSETQ. CDR3 in amino acids: CASSRGQMETQYF. CDR3 DNA: TGCGCCAGCAGCAGGGGACAGATGGAGACCCAGTACTTC.

This clone was seen a handful of times. The chain is built from TRBV6-4 and TRBJ2-1; possibly TRBD2 for D (5 bases). The CDR3 spans 13 residues. Germline V gene sequence: CDR1 MRHNA, CDR2 SNTAGT. V was pared by 2 bases and J by 8 bases, with 10 bases between. The CDR3 reads CASSDPRGHEQFF. The CDR3 DNA reads as TGTGCCAGCAGTGACCCCCGGGGTCATGAGCAGTTCTTC.

The chain has TRBV6-6 and TRBJ2-1; 10 nucleotides line up with TRBD1. Germline V gene lookup returns CDR1 MNHNY and CDR2 SVGAGI (reference sequence). Trimming cost V 3 bases and J 8 bases; bases outside gene matches: 10. The CDR3 extends over 16 amino acids. For the CDR3, the DNA is TGTGCCAGCAGTTATTCAGTGACAGGGGGCGGGTATGAGCAGTTCTTC. Protein product: CASSYSVTGGGYEQFF.

This rearrangement joins TRBV6-4 to TRBJ1-1, with a tentative D call TRBD1 (6 bases). Germline V gene sequence: CDR1 MRHNA, CDR2 SNTAGT. V lost 2 bases, J lost 4 bases, and 14 bases lay in between. CDR3 length: 15 amino acids. The CDR3 here is CASSDPAGEITEAFF. The CDR3 DNA follows: TGTGCCAGCAGTGACCCTGCAGGGGAGATCACTGAAGCTTTCTTT.

The V gene is TRBV5-1, the J gene TRBJ2-7, with 12 positions matching TRBD2. The CDR3 length is 15 residues. CDR1 is SGHRS and CDR2 is YFSETQ in the germline V gene. V lost 0 bases to trimming and J lost 6 bases; unmatched junction nucleotides: 4. CDR3 sequence: CASSLGLAGEVEQYF. Here the CDR3 DNA reads TGCGCCAGCAGCTTGGGACTAGCGGGAGAGGTCGAGCAGTACTTC.

The chain employs TRBV18 and TRBJ2-7; 8 nucleotides line up with TRBD1. Trimming removed 4 bases from V and 3 bases from J; junction bases left unmatched: 2. This CDR3 spans 13 amino acids. Germline CDR1 and CDR2: KGHSH and LQKENI. CDR3 region: CASSRGTGYEQYF. CDR3 DNA sequence: TGTGCCAGCTCACGGGGGACAGGCTACGAGCAGTACTTC.

The chain uses TRBV19 and TRBJ1-5, with 9 bases lining up with TRBD1. This CDR3 comprises 16 residues. V gave up 7 bases and J gave up 1 base; unmatched junction bases: 8. Germline values: CDR1 LNHDA, CDR2 SQIVND (reference sequence). CDR3 sequence (DNA): TGTGCCAGTAAAGACCCGGGACAGGGCAGCAATCAGCCCCAGCATTTT. Translated: CASKDPGQGSNQPQHF.

CDR3 sequence: CASIEGVSNQPQHF. In nucleotides, the CDR3 is TGTGCCAGCATCGAGGGGGTGAGCAATCAGCCCCAGCATTTT. This sequence joins TRBV28 and TRBJ1-5, with TRBD1 as a possible D gene (6 bases). The ends were cut back, 7 bases at V and 1 base at J, with 11 bases in the middle. Germline CDR1 and CDR2: MDHEN and SYDVKM. The CDR3 covers 14 residues. Full variable domain (missing parts from reference TRBV28 and TRBJ1-5): DVKVTQSSRYLVKRTGEKVFLECVQDMDHENMFWYRQDPGLGLRLIYFSYDVKMKEKGDIPEGYSVSREKKERFSLILESASTNQTSMYLCASIEGVSNQPQHFGDGTRLSIL.

The chain carries TRBV6-5 and TRBJ1-1, with D possibly being TRBD1 (6 bases). Per germline, CDR1 MNHEY and CDR2 SVGAGI. The CDR3 has 15 residues. V was shortened by 0 bases and J by 0 bases, with 8 bases between the two germline ends. CDR3 sequence: CASSYSGQMNTEAFF. The CDR3 nucleotides are TGTGCCAGCAGTTACTCCGGACAGATGAACACTGAAGCTTTCTTT.

The rearrangement links TRBV27 to TRBJ2-7, with a possible D match to TRBD1 (6 bases). Germline V gene data show CDR1 as MNHEY and CDR2 as SMNVEV (reference sequence). The V end was cut by 5 bases, the J end by 7 bases, with 15 bases between. The CDR3 sequence is 13 residues long. This CDR3 is CASSKWGLREQYF. The CDR3 nucleotides are TGTGCCAGCAGTAAATGGGGGCTCCGGGAGCAGTACTTC.

CDR3 loop: CAWNPQGAGGYTF. The CDR3 DNA follows: TGTGCCTGGAATCCTCAGGGGGCAGGGGGCTACACCTTC. This chain connects TRBV30 to TRBJ1-2; TRBD1 matches 8 bases. Looked up from germline, CDR1 is GTSNPN and CDR2 is SVGIG (reference sequence). The ends lost 4 bases at V and 8 bases at J; junction bases unmatched: 9. The CDR3 contains 13 residues.

The chain is built from TRBV15 and TRBJ2-4; D gene ambiguous. Germline lookup yields CDR1 LNHNV and CDR2 YYDKDF (reference sequence). V gave up 4 bases and J gave up 4 bases, with 5 bases separating them. CDR3 size: 12 residues. The CDR3 coding sequence is TGTGCCACCAGCACATTTAAAAACATTCAGTACTTC. Translating it yields CATSTFKNIQYF.

The chain couples TRBV19 to TRBJ2-1, with 8 nucleotides matching TRBD2. Per the germline V gene, CDR1 is LNHDA and CDR2 is SQIVND (reference sequence). The CDR3 extends over 16 amino acids. With V trimmed by 5 bases and J by 2 bases, 8 bases remained unmatched. CDR3 residues: CASSPQSGLAYNEQFF. For the CDR3, the DNA is TGTGCCAGTAGTCCCCAATCGGGACTAGCCTACAATGAGCAGTTCTTC.

J is TRBJ2-7 and V is TRBV11-3; TRBD2 matches 9 bases. The CDR3 totals 15 residues. Germline assignment: CDR1 SGHNT and CDR2 YENEEA. With 3 bases clipped from V and 2 bases from J, the junction kept 5 bases outside the gene matches. CDR3 bases: TGTGCCAGCAGCTTCCCGGGACTAGCCCCCTACGAGCAGTACTTC. Its translation is CASSFPGLAPYEQYF.

The chain couples TRBV18 to TRBJ1-2; 8 bases line up with TRBD1. The CDR3 length is 16 residues. Germline V gene data show CDR1 as KGHSH and CDR2 as LQKENI. Unmatched junction bases numbered 13, after V lost 4 bases and J lost 6 bases. In DNA form, the CDR3 reads TGTGCCAGCTCACTGGGAAGATCCGGGACAGGTGATGGCTACACCTTC. Protein: CASSLGRSGTGDGYTF.

The chain has TRBV27 and TRBJ1-1; D remains ambiguous. Germline assignment: CDR1 MNHEY and CDR2 SMNVEV (reference sequence). The CDR3 totals 14 residues. Trimming stripped 6 bases from V and 1 base from J, with 12 bases between. The DNA for the CDR3 is TGTGCCAGCAGACCCCGGTATGAGAACACTGAAGCTTTCTTT. Its protein is CASRPRYENTEAFF.

The chain uses TRBV7-8 and TRBJ2-2; 13 nucleotides agree with TRBD2. Per the germline V gene, CDR1 is SGHVS and CDR2 is FQNEAQ. CDR3 length equals 20 residues. V lost 5 bases to trimming and J lost 5 bases; unmatched junction nucleotides: 17. In DNA form, the CDR3 reads TGTGCCAGCAGCAAGAGTCCGGGACTAGCGGGATGGTACGGGACCGGGGAGCTGTTTTTT. Translating gives CASSKSPGLAGWYGTGELFF.

This chain connects TRBV28 to TRBJ1-4, with D tentatively TRBD1 (6 bases). The V gene lost 7 bases and the J gene lost 6 bases, with 15 bases spanning the gap. This CDR3 has 14 amino acids. CDR1 is MDHEN and CDR2 is SYDVKM in the germline V gene. CDR3 DNA: TGTGCCAGCACCCGAAGGACAGAAGATGAAAAACTGTTTTTT. It encodes CASTRRTEDEKLFF.

The rearrangement uses TRBV28 and TRBJ1-2; 8 bases align to TRBD1. Per germline, CDR1 MDHEN and CDR2 SYDVKM. The CDR3 contains 15 residues. V lost 1 base to trimming and J lost 4 bases; unmatched junction nucleotides: 5. CDR3 sequence reads: CASSLSRDRIYGYTF. In DNA, the CDR3 is TGTGCCAGCAGTTTATCCAGGGACAGGATCTATGGCTACACCTTC.

The table lists this clone with a count of one. The rearrangement joins TRBV28 to TRBJ2-3; TRBD1 is a possible D gene (5 bases). This CDR3 is 15 amino acids long. V dropped 1 base and J dropped 2 bases, with 10 bases sitting between them. CDR1 is MDHEN and CDR2 is SYDVKM in the germline V gene. The CDR3 is CASSLFSGFTDTQYF. CDR3 coding DNA: TGTGCCAGCAGTTTATTTTCAGGGTTCACAGATACGCAGTATTTT.

The chain couples TRBV28 to TRBJ1-4; D may be TRBD1 (6 bases). The CDR3 consists of 15 residues. With 7 bases removed from V and 0 bases from J, the gap between germline ends came to 12 bases. Germline V gives CDR1 MDHEN, CDR2 SYDVKM. The CDR3 bases are TGTGCCAGCATGCCCTCAGGGGCAACTAATGAAAAACTGTTTTTT. Its protein is CASMPSGATNEKLFF.

The chain combines TRBV5-5 with TRBJ2-1; D is uncertain. The germline V and J ends were trimmed by 7 bases and 7 bases, with 12 bases remaining between them. CDR3 length equals 12 residues. Germline CDR1 reads SGHKS; CDR2 reads YYEKEE (reference sequence). The CDR3 sequence: CASELMRNEQFF. DNA of the CDR3: TGTGCCAGCGAGCTTATGAGGAATGAGCAGTTCTTC.

The chain carries TRBV11-3 and TRBJ1-3; D is unresolved. Trimming left V 0 bases short and J 3 bases short, with 9 bases between. The germline V gene encodes CDR1 SGHNT and CDR2 YENEEA. The CDR3 runs 15 residues. The CDR3 DNA sequence: TGTGCCAGCAGCTTAGATTGCGGGGTTGGAAACACCATATATTTT. Translation: CASSLDCGVGNTIYF.

This chain connects TRBV28 to TRBJ1-1; D is undetermined. Per germline, CDR1 MDHEN and CDR2 SYDVKM. This CDR3 spans 13 amino acids. Between the trimmed V and J ends, which lost 1 base and 1 base, there was a span of 4 bases. The DNA for the CDR3 is TGTGCCAGCAGTTTATTGGCGAACACTGAAGCTTTCTTT. Translation gives CASSLLANTEAFF.

This chain links TRBV6-1 with TRBJ1-5; D remains unclear. Germline values: CDR1 MNHNS, CDR2 SASEGT. Trimming removed 5 bases from V and 1 base from J, with 9 bases in between. This CDR3 is built from 14 residues. The CDR3 nucleotides read TGTGCCAGCAGTCGAGACATCAGCAATCAGCCCCAGCATTTT. Translation gives CASSRDISNQPQHF.

The genes are TRBV5-1 and TRBJ2-1; tentatively, D is TRBD1 (6 bases). The V gene's germline CDR1 is SGHRS and CDR2 YFSETQ. Trimming pared 4 bases from V and 4 bases from J, leaving 9 bases between. CDR3 size: 13 residues. In DNA form, the CDR3 reads TGCGCCAGCAGCCTGGGACAATACAATGAGCAGTTCTTC. Translated: CASSLGQYNEQFF. Full variable domain (rest looked up from reference TRBV5-1 and TRBJ2-1): KAGVTQTPRYLIKTRGQQVTLSCSPISGHRSVSWYQQTPGQGLQFLFEYFSETQRNKGNFPGRFSGRQFSNSRSEMNVSTLELGDSALYLCASSLGQYNEQFFGPGTRLTVL.

V gene TRBV6-6 combines with J gene TRBJ1-1, with TRBD1 identical over 9 bases. V shed 5 bases, J shed 6 bases, and the junction held 7 bases outside the gene matches. The CDR3 has 14 residues. CDR1 is MNHNY and CDR2 is SVGAGI in the germline V gene (reference sequence). The DNA for the CDR3 is TGTGCCAGCAGTCAGACAGGGGGAATTTCTGAAGCTTTCTTT. Translated: CASSQTGGISEAFF.

V usage is TRBV27 and J usage is TRBJ2-7, with TRBD2 as a possible D gene (6 bases). Germline lookup yields CDR1 MNHEY and CDR2 SMNVEV (reference sequence). The CDR3 has 14 residues. The V gene lost 7 bases and the J gene lost 0 bases, with 13 bases spanning the gap. This CDR3 is CASTPSENSYEQYF. The CDR3 bases are TGTGCCAGCACCCCTAGCGAGAACTCCTACGAGCAGTACTTC.